The present T cell receptor beta chain was sequenced within a study of CD8 T cells in ankylosing spondylitis. TCRdb called the 5' RACE reads again in MiXCR, with one record for every CDR3 protein. Of some 290,000 distinct CDR3 sequences detected, 20% appear once; the ten largest clones hold about 8%. This clonotype occurred once. The antigen is not known. CDR3 length: 18 amino acids. Trimming at V came to 2 bases and at J to 0 bases, leaving 7 bases not matched to a gene. CDR1 and CDR2 (germline): MNHEY, SMNVEV (reference sequence). Overall study results and limits: CD8+ by phenotype, disease-linked clones were relatively rare in peripheral blood. Blood of patients with ankylosing spondylitis appeared to be characterized by a TCR beta motif of eight highly homologous variants.

The receptor was isolated from a male donor with ankylosing spondylitis or in good health (not recorded which). The V call is TRBV27, the J call TRBJ2-3, with TRBD1 matching 11 bases. The sequencing input was blood, either unsorted or a sorted T cell fraction (not recorded which). As DNA, the CDR3 is TGTGCCAGCAGTTTAAGTTTAGGACAGGGGGCGAGCACAGATACGCAGTATTTT. It specifies CASSLSLGQGASTDTQYF.